One sample yielded the 26 T cell receptor beta chains listed below, sequenced in a study of T cell changes during pregnancy in multiple sclerosis. Profiling relied on immunoSEQ multiplex PCR, and the TCRdb table lists in-frame clones only, not all of them. The data contain under 45,000 clones, about 88% of them singletons. The sequencing used CD8+ T cells from peripheral blood mononuclear cells, collected in the first trimester of pregnancy. The receptors here all came from a female donor with multiple sclerosis, enrolled in a pregnancy study.

The chain links TRBV9 to TRBJ1-1; D perhaps matches TRBD1 (5 bases). V was cut by 0 bases and J by 3 bases, with 18 bases left in between. Germline V gives CDR1 SGDLS, CDR2 YYNGEE. This CDR3 is built from 17 residues. The DNA of the CDR3 is TGTGCCAGCAGCGTAGGGGGCCACTTCCGAAGGGACACTGAAGCTTTCTTT. Protein product: CASSVGGHFRRDTEAFF.

The chain carries TRBV29-1 and TRBJ1-1, with D maybe TRBD1 (5 bases). The germline V gene has CDR1 SQVTM and CDR2 ANQGSEA. V dropped 7 bases and J dropped 5 bases, with 17 bases sitting between them. This CDR3 region has 13 residues. The CDR3: CSGSGGVGTEAFF. CDR3 nucleotides: TGCAGCGGGAGCGGAGGGGTGGGGACTGAAGCTTTCTTT.

This clone is a singleton in its sample. This sequence joins TRBV7-2 and TRBJ2-7, with D possibly being TRBD1 (5 bases). There are 15 residues in the CDR3. V lost 1 base and J 4 bases, leaving 14 bases between the germline ends. Per germline, CDR1 SGHTA and CDR2 FQGNSA. The CDR3 coding sequence is TGTGCCAGCAGCTTAGAGGGCAGGGCCGGGTACGAGCAGTACTTC. This gives the protein CASSLEGRAGYEQYF. Based on the CDR3 plus reference TRBV7-2 and TRBJ2-7, the full variable domain is GAGVSQSPSNKVTEKGKDVELRCDPISGHTALYWYRQSLGQGLEFLIYFQGNSAPDKSGLPSDRFSAERTGGSVSTLTIQRTQQEDSAVYLCASSLEGRAGYEQYFGPGTRLTVT.

V usage is TRBV7-8 and J usage is TRBJ1-4; tentatively, D is TRBD1 (6 bases). Trimming cost V 3 bases and J 4 bases, with 12 bases left between them. The CDR3 runs to 15 residues. From germline, CDR1 is SGHVS and CDR2 FQNEAQ. The CDR3 DNA reads as TGTGCCAGCAGCTTCGACAGGATCCTTAATGAAAAACTGTTTTTT. The encoded protein is CASSFDRILNEKLFF.

The chain joins TRBV7-6 to TRBJ2-5; D not resolved. The CDR3 sequence is 13 residues long. Germline values: CDR1 SGHVS, CDR2 FNYEAQ. Trimming removed 5 bases at V and 4 bases at J, with 11 bases between. This CDR3 is CASSPEAPETQYF. CDR3 nucleotide sequence: TGTGCCAGCAGCCCAGAAGCGCCAGAGACCCAGTACTTC. Looking up the rest from reference TRBV7-6 and TRBJ2-5 gives the full variable domain: GAGVSQSPRYKVTKRGQDVALRCDPISGHVSLYWYRQALGQGPEFLTYFNYEAQQDKSGLPNDRFSAERPEGSISTLTIQRTEQRDSAMYRCASSPEAPETQYFGPGTRLLVL.

The rearrangement links TRBV6-1 to TRBJ2-7, with 8 bases lining up with TRBD1. V gave up 6 bases and J gave up 1 base; unmatched junction bases: 2. Germline V gene data show CDR1 as MNHNS and CDR2 as SASEGT. This CDR3 is built from 13 residues. The CDR3 loop is CASRDRESYEQYF. The DNA of the CDR3 is TGTGCCAGCAGGGACAGGGAATCCTACGAGCAGTACTTC.

This clone is a singleton in its sample. The chain couples TRBV11-2 to TRBJ1-3, with TRBD1 matching 10 bases. Germline CDR1 SGHAT, CDR2 FQNNGV. The CDR3 spans 15 residues. Trimming at V came to 5 bases and at J to 4 bases, leaving 5 bases not matched to a gene. CDR3 DNA: TGTGCCAGCAGCAAAGACAGGGGGCCGGGAAACACCATATATTTT. The encoded protein is CASSKDRGPGNTIYF.

The chain recombines TRBV29-1 with TRBJ1-2; no clear D gene. This CDR3 contains 11 residues. Between the trimmed V and J ends, which lost 4 bases and 8 bases, there was a span of 11 bases. The V gene's germline CDR1 is SQVTM and CDR2 ANQGSEA. The chain's CDR3 is CSVAGSGGYTF. The CDR3 DNA is TGCAGCGTTGCGGGGTCGGGGGGCTACACCTTC.

The chain recombines TRBV11-2 with TRBJ2-1; 11 bases line up with TRBD2. V gave up 5 bases and J gave up 4 bases; unmatched junction bases: 4. From germline, CDR1 is SGHAT and CDR2 FQNNGV. The length of the CDR3 is 15 residues. The CDR3 spells CASSPTSGGYNEQFF. The DNA for the CDR3 is TGTGCCAGCAGCCCCACTAGCGGGGGATACAATGAGCAGTTCTTC. Full variable domain (remainder filled in from reference TRBV11-2 and TRBJ2-1): EAGVAQSPRYKIIEKRQSVAFWCNPISGHATLYWYQQILGQGPKLLIQFQNNGVVDDSQLPKDRFSAERLKGVDSTLKIQPAKLEDSAVYLCASSPTSGGYNEQFFGPGTRLTVL.

This chain uses TRBV7-7 with TRBJ1-4; D might be TRBD1 (5 bases). Germline-derived CDR1 and CDR2 are SSHAT and FNYEAQ (reference sequence). V was pared by 2 bases and J by 7 bases, with 20 bases between. The CDR3 consists of 17 residues. CDR3 DNA sequence: TGTGCCAGCAGCTTACGCGGGGGTACTAGGCTAGGTGAAAAACTGTTTTTT. It specifies CASSLRGGTRLGEKLFF.

V gene TRBV13 combines with J gene TRBJ1-5; 7 bases are a match to TRBD1. V lost 2 bases to trimming and J lost 4 bases; unmatched junction nucleotides: 2. This CDR3 region has 14 residues. Germline CDR1 reads PRHDT; CDR2 reads FYEKMQ (reference sequence). CDR3 region: CASSLRTGNQPQHF. CDR3 nucleotide sequence: TGTGCCAGCAGCTTAAGGACAGGTAATCAGCCCCAGCATTTT.

This chain joins TRBV4-1 and TRBJ2-4; a possible D gene is TRBD1 (5 bases). Trimming shortened V by 2 bases and J by 0 bases, and 8 bases separated the two germline ends. Germline V gives CDR1 MGHRA, CDR2 YSYEKL. The CDR3 length is 15 residues. CDR3 sequence reads: CASSQSTGAKNIQYF. In DNA form, the CDR3 reads TGCGCCAGCAGCCAATCAACAGGAGCCAAAAACATTCAGTACTTC.

J is TRBJ1-4 and V is TRBV7-8; no reliable D call. The CDR3 is made up of 17 amino acids. Trimming cost V 2 bases and J 8 bases, with 21 bases left between them. The germline V gene has CDR1 SGHVS and CDR2 FQNEAQ. DNA of the CDR3: TGTGCCAGCAGCTTATTGGGAGGGAGGAGCCCTTTGGAAAAACTGTTTTTT. This gives the protein CASSLLGGRSPLEKLFF.

This clone was recorded a few times. The chain has TRBV19 and TRBJ1-5; D is perhaps TRBD1 (5 bases). V was clipped by 1 base and J by 8 bases, with 12 bases between them. The CDR3 has 14 amino acids. Germline-derived CDR1 and CDR2 are LNHDA and SQIVND (reference sequence). CDR3 sequence reads: CASSIGTTAKPQHF. CDR3 bases: TGTGCCAGTAGTATAGGGACAACTGCTAAGCCCCAGCATTTT.

The CDR3 region is CASSFTPSGLSFYGYTF. As DNA, the CDR3 is TGTGCCAGCAGCTTTACCCCATCAGGGTTAAGCTTCTATGGCTACACCTTC. The chain carries TRBV7-2 and TRBJ1-2; tentatively, D is TRBD1 (5 bases). Trimming left V 3 bases short and J 4 bases short, with 21 bases between. The CDR3 length is 17 residues. Germline loops: CDR1 SGHTA, CDR2 FQGNSA.

The chain uses TRBV30 and TRBJ1-2; D is unclear. The CDR3 is 19 amino acids. Per germline, CDR1 GTSNPN and CDR2 SVGIG (reference sequence). Trimming removed 8 bases at V and 3 bases at J, with 34 bases between. The CDR3 sequence: CARYSPHEWYRTADYGYTF. The CDR3 nucleotides read TGTGCCCGTTACTCACCTCATGAATGGTATAGGACTGCCGACTATGGCTACACCTTC.

The chain carries TRBV2 and TRBJ1-5; the match to TRBD1 covers 7 bases. The V and J ends lost 5 bases and 1 base, in that order; junction bases with no gene match: 5. The germline V gene has CDR1 SNHLY and CDR2 FYNNEI. The CDR3 is made up of 15 amino acids. This CDR3 is CASSPQGQSNQPQHF. The CDR3 DNA follows: TGTGCCAGCAGTCCACAGGGACAGAGCAATCAGCCCCAGCATTTT.

V is TRBV5-5 and J is TRBJ1-1; TRBD1 is a possible D gene (6 bases). Trimming pared 1 base from V and 0 bases from J, leaving 10 bases between. Germline CDR1 SGHKS, CDR2 YYEKEE (reference sequence). The CDR3 is 15 residues long. CDR3 in DNA: TGTGCCAGCAGCTTGCCAACAGGGATGAACACTGAAGCTTTCTTT. Its protein is CASSLPTGMNTEAFF.

This rearrangement joins TRBV4-3 to TRBJ2-7, with unresolved D. The ends were cut back, 2 bases at V and 4 bases at J, with 9 bases in the middle. Germline V gene sequence: CDR1 LGHNA, CDR2 YSLEER. This CDR3 has 13 amino acids. The CDR3 loop is CASSQSQAYEQYF. The CDR3 bases are TGCGCCAGCAGCCAAAGTCAGGCGTACGAGCAGTACTTC.

This chain uses TRBV5-1 with TRBJ1-1; D perhaps matches TRBD1 (6 bases). The length of the CDR3 is 14 residues. V was cut by 0 bases and J by 10 bases, with 16 bases left in between. CDR1 SGHRS and CDR2 YFSETQ come from the germline V gene. The CDR3 DNA follows: TGCGCCAGCAGCTTGGAGGGGGGGCCACCTGGAGCTTTCTTT. This gives the protein CASSLEGGPPGAFF.

The J gene is TRBJ2-1, the V gene TRBV19; D possibly corresponds to TRBD2 (5 bases). Germline assignment: CDR1 LNHDA and CDR2 SQIVND (reference sequence). CDR3 length: 13 amino acids. V was trimmed by 10 bases and J by 7 bases, leaving 17 bases between them. The chain's CDR3 is CATGLLMGNEQFF. The DNA for the CDR3 is TGTGCCACTGGACTCCTCATGGGTAATGAGCAGTTCTTC.

The V gene is TRBV5-6, the J gene TRBJ2-7; TRBD2 agrees at 7 bases. V trimming: 2 bases; J trimming: 3 bases; junction bases outside the gene matches: 5. The CDR3 runs 14 residues. Germline CDR1 is SGHDT and CDR2 is YYEEEE. The CDR3 nucleotides read TGTGCCAGCAGCTTCACTAGCGCAGGCTACGAGCAGTACTTC. The encoded protein is CASSFTSAGYEQYF. Supplemented by reference TRBV5-6 and TRBJ2-7, the full variable domain reads DAGVTQSPTHLIKTRGQQVTLRCSPKSGHDTVSWYQQALGQGPQFIFQYYEEEERQRGNFPDRFSGHQFPNYSSELNVNALLLGDSALYLCASSFTSAGYEQYFGPGTRLTVT.

The CDR3 bases are TGTGCCAGCAGCGACAGGGGCACTGAAGCTTTCTTT. This sequence encodes CASSDRGTEAFF. The chain links TRBV5-4 to TRBJ1-1, with TRBD1 matching over 8 bases. V shed 4 bases and J 4 bases; nucleotides not matched to a gene: 0. CDR1 and CDR2 from the germline V gene are SGHNT and YYREEE (reference sequence). This CDR3 is built from 12 residues.

The chain has TRBV19 and TRBJ1-5; 11 bases match TRBD1. Trimming cost V 1 base and J 6 bases; bases outside gene matches: 2. Germline CDR1 reads LNHDA; CDR2 reads SQIVND (reference sequence). This CDR3 spans 15 amino acids. The CDR3 is CASSIVGQGAQPQHF. For the CDR3, the DNA is TGTGCCAGTAGTATAGTAGGACAGGGGGCTCAGCCCCAGCATTTT.

V is TRBV4-2 and J is TRBJ1-2, with D uncertain. The germline V and J ends were trimmed by 1 base and 6 bases, with 9 bases remaining between them. The CDR3 spans 13 residues. Germline CDR1 is LGHNA and CDR2 is YNFKEQ. The CDR3 spells CASSQVGSDGYTF. CDR3 nucleotides: TGTGCCAGCAGCCAAGTGGGGAGTGATGGCTACACCTTC.

Details on this clone: One end of the junction varies from germline; a read error may be responsible. The genes are TRBV5-4 and TRBJ1-2, with 7 nucleotides matching TRBD1. CDR3 size: 14 residues. The germline gives CDR1 SGHNT, CDR2 YYREEE (reference sequence). DNA for the CDR3: TGTGCCAGCAGCTTGGAGGGGGCCATGACGGCCTTGGGGTTC. Translated, it gives CASSLEGAMTALGF.